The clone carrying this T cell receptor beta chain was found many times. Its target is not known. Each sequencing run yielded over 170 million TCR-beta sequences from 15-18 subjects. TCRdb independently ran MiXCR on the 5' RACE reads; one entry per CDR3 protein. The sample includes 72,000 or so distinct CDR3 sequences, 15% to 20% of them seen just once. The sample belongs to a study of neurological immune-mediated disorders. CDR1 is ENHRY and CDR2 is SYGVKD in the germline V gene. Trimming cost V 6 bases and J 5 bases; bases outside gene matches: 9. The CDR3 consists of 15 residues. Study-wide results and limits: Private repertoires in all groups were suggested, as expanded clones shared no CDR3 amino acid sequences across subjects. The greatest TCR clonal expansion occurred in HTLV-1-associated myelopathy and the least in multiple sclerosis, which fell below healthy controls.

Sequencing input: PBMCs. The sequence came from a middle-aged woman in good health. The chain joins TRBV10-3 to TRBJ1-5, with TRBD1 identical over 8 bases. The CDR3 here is CAISDGQGRDQPQHF. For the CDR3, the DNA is TGTGCCATCAGCGACGGACAGGGAAGGGATCAGCCCCAGCATTTT.